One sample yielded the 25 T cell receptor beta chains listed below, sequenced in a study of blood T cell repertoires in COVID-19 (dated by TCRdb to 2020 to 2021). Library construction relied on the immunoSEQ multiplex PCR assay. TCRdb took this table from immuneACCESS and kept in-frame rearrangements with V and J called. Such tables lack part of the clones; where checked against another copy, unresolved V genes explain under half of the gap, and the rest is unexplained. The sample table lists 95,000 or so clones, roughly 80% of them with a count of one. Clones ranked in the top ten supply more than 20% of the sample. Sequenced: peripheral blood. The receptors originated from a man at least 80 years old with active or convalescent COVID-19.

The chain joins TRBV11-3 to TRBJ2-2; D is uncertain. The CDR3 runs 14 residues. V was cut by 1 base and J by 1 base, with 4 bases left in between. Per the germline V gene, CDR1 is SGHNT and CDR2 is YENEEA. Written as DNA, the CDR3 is TGTGCCAGCAGCTTAGGCGGGAACACCGGGGAGCTGTTTTTT. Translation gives CASSLGGNTGELFF.

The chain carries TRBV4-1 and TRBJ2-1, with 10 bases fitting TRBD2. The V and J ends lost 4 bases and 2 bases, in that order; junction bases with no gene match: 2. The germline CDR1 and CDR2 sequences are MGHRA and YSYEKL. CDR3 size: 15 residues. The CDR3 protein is CASSLLAGAYNEQFF. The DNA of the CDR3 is TGCGCCAGCAGCCTCCTAGCGGGGGCCTACAATGAGCAGTTCTTC.

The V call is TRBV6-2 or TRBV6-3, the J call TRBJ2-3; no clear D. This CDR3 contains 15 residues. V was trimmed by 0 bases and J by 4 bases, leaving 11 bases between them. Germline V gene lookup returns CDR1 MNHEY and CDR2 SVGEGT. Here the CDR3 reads CASSYSAIPADTQYF. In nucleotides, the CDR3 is TGTGCCAGCAGTTACTCTGCCATCCCGGCAGATACGCAGTATTTT.

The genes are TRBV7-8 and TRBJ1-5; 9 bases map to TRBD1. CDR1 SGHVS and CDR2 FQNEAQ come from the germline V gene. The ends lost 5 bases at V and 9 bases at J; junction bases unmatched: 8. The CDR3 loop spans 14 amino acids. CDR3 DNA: TGTGCCAGCAGCCTAGGACAGGGGCTAGGGCCCCAGCATTTT. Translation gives CASSLGQGLGPQHF.

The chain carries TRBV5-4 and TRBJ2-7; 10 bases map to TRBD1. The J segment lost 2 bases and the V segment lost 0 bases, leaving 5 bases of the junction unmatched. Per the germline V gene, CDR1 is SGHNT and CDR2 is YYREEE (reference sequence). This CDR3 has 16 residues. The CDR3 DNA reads TGTGCCAGCAGCTTGGGGGTGGGGACAGGGGCCTACGAGCAGTACTTC. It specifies CASSLGVGTGAYEQYF.

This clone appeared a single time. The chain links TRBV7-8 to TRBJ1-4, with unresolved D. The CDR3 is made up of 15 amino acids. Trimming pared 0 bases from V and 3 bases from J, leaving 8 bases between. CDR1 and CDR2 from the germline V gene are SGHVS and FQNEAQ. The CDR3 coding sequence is TGTGCCAGCAGCTTAGCAGGGAGGCCTAATGAAAAACTGTTTTTT. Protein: CASSLAGRPNEKLFF.

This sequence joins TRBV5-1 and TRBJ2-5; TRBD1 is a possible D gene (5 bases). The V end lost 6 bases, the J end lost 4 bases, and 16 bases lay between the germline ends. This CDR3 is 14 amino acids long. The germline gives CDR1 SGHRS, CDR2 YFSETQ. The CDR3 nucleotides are TGCGCCAGCACCCTAACAGGATCCGCAGAGACCCAGTACTTC. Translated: CASTLTGSAETQYF.

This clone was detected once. This CDR3 reads CASTRTVSSFNGYTF. The CDR3 DNA is TGTGCCAGCACCAGGACAGTCTCGTCCTTTAATGGCTACACCTTC. The chain employs TRBV7-9 and TRBJ1-2; weak D call: TRBD1 (6 bases). The CDR3 runs 15 residues. CDR1 and CDR2 (germline): SEHNR, FQNEAQ (reference sequence). The V gene lost 7 bases and the J gene lost 6 bases, with 21 bases spanning the gap.

The CDR3 is CASSYSQRDQPQHF. CDR3 coding DNA: TGTGCCAGCAGTTACTCTCAACGGGATCAGCCCCAGCATTTT. The V and J genes are TRBV7-9 and TRBJ1-5; unclear D gene. The germline CDR1 and CDR2 sequences are SEHNR and FQNEAQ (reference sequence). The length of the CDR3 is 14 residues. V was shortened by 6 bases and J by 5 bases, with 14 bases between the two germline ends.

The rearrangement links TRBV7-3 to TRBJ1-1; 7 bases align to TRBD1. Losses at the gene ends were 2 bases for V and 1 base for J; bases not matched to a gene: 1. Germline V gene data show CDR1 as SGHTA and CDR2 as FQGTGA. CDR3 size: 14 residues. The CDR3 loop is CASSLSGGNTEAFF. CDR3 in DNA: TGTGCCAGCAGCTTATCAGGGGGGAACACTGAAGCTTTCTTT.

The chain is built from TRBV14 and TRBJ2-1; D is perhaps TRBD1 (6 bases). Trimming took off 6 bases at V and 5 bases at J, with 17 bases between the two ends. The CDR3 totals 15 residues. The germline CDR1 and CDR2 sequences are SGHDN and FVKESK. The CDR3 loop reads CASRHRQALHNEQFF. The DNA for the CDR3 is TGTGCCAGCAGGCACAGACAGGCCCTACACAATGAGCAGTTCTTC.

The CDR3 sequence: CASSLVAGGKNEQFF. The CDR3 DNA sequence: TGTGCCAGCAGTTTAGTAGCGGGGGGTAAGAATGAGCAGTTCTTC. The chain is built from TRBV28 and TRBJ2-1; 10 bases are shared with TRBD2. The CDR3 contains 15 residues. The ends lost 2 bases at V and 7 bases at J; junction bases unmatched: 5. Germline V gene lookup returns CDR1 MDHEN and CDR2 SYDVKM.

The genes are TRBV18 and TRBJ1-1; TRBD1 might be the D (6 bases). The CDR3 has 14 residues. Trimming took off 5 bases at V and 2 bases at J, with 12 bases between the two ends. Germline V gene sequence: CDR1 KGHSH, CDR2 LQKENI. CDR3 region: CASSARQDNTEAFF. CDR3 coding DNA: TGTGCCAGCTCAGCTCGACAGGATAACACTGAAGCTTTCTTT.

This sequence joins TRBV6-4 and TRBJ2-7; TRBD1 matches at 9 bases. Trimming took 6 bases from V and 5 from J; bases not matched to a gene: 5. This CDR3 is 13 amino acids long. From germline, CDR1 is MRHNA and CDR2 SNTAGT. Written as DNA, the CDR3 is TGTGCCAGCAGCTTGGACAGGGGCCACGAGCAGTACTTC. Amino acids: CASSLDRGHEQYF.

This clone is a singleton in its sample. The CDR3 sequence: CASSQGLTGEAFF. Here the CDR3 DNA reads TGCGCCAGCAGCCAAGGTTTGACAGGGGAAGCTTTCTTT. This rearrangement joins TRBV4-1 to TRBJ1-1, with TRBD1 matching over 7 bases. This CDR3 region has 13 residues. V lost 1 base, J lost 8 bases, and 4 bases stayed unmatched. CDR1 and CDR2 from the germline V gene are MGHRA and YSYEKL.

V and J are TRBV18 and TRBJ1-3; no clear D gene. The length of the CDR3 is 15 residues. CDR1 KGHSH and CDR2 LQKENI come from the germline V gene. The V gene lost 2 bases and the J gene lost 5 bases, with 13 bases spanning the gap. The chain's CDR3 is CASSPIPPVRNTIYF. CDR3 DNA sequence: TGTGCCAGCTCACCAATCCCCCCAGTAAGAAACACCATATATTTT.

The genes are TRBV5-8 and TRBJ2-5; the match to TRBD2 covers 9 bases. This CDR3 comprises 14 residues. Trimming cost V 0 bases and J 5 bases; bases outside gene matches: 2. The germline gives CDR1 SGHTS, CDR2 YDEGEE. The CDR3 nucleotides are TGTGCCAGCAGCTTGGTTAGCGGGGGTGAGACCCAGTACTTC. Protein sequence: CASSLVSGGETQYF.

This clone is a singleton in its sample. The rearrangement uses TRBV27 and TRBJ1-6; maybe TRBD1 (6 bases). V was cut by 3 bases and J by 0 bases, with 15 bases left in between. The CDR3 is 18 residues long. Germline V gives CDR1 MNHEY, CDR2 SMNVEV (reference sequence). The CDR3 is CASSFWAGAGSYNSPLHF. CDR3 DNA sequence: TGTGCCAGCAGTTTCTGGGCAGGGGCCGGCTCCTATAATTCACCCCTCCACTTT.

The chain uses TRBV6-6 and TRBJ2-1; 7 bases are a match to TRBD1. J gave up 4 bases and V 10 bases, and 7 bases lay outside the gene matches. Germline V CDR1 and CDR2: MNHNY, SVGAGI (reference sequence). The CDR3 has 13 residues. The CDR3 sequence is CANTQDRYNEQFF. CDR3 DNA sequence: TGTGCCAACACCCAGGACAGGTACAATGAGCAGTTCTTC.

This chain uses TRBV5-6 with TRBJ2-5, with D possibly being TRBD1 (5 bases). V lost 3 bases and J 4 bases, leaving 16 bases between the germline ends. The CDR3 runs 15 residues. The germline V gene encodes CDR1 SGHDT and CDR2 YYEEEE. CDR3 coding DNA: TGTGCCAGCAGCTCAGGTCTTAGTAGGGGAGAGACCCAGTACTTC. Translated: CASSSGLSRGETQYF.

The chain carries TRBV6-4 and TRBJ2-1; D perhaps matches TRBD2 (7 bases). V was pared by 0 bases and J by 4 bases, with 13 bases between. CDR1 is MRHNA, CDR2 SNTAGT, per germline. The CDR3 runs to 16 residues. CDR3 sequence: CASSDSKGGGYNEQFF. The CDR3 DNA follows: TGTGCCAGCAGTGACTCGAAGGGGGGAGGGTACAATGAGCAGTTCTTC.

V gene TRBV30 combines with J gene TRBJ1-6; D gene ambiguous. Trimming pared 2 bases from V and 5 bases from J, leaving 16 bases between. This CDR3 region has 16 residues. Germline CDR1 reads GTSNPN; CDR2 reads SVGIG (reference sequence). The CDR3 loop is CAWSPSWRPNNSPLHF. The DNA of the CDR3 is TGTGCCTGGAGTCCCTCGTGGAGACCAAATAATTCACCCCTCCACTTT. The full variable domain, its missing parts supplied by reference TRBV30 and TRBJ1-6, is SQTIHQWPATLVQPVGSPLSLECTVEGTSNPNLYWYRQAAGRGLQLLFYSVGIGQISSEVPQNLSASRPQDRQFILSSKKLLLSDSGFYLCAWSPSWRPNNSPLHFGNGTRLTVT.

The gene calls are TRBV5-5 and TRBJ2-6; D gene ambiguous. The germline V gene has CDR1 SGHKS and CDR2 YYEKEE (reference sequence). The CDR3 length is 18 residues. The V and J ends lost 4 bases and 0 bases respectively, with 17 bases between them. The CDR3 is CASSLYLLTGSGANVLTF. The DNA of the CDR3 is TGTGCCAGCAGCCTCTACCTGTTAACCGGCTCTGGGGCCAACGTCCTGACTTTC.

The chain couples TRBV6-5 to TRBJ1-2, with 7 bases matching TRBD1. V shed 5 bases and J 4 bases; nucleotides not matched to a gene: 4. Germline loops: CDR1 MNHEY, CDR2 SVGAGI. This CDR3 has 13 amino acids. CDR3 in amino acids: CASSLTGAYGYTF. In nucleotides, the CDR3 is TGTGCCAGCAGTCTAACAGGGGCCTATGGCTACACCTTC.

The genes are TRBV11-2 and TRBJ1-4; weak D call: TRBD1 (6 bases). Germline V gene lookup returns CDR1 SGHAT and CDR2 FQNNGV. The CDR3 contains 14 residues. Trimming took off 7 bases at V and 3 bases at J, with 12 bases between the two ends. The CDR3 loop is CASTHRAANEKLFF. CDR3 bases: TGTGCCAGCACGCACAGGGCCGCTAATGAAAAACTGTTTTTT.